The entry below gives a single T cell receptor (beta chain) sequence along with its context. This clone was seen just once. Its recognized antigen is unknown. The input lacks base qualities; no much larger clone sits a single base away. The record originates from a study of T cell responses to AZD1222 COVID-19 vaccine listed by TCRdb under 2021. With respect to the entire study: AZD1222 recipients with second doses at about 4 weeks or about 12 weeks were pooled, because spike-specific TCR depth and breadth did not differ between schedules. TCR sequencing covered 233 trial participants: around 210 given two doses of AZD1222 and 26 given two doses of MenACWY control vaccine. Trial participants were enrolled by age into subgroups of 18-55, 56-69 and 70-plus years, and approximately 150, 30 and 60 TCR-sequenced participants, respectively, were included in these subgroups.

Study-wide findings and limitations: Nearly half of unique spike-specific TCRs reportedly recognized epitopes outside regions mutated in the B.1.351 and B.1.1.7 variants. CD4 TCRs associated with the vaccine covered the entire spike protein, and the dominant responses were in regions 160-218 and 743-854. Because no samples from the day 14 peak response were available, repertoires could be characterized only after the peak T cell response. After two AZD1222 doses, spike-specific TCR breadth and depth were significantly higher than at day 0 and than in MenACWY recipients. Only a handful of AZD1222 recipients were SARS-CoV-2 seropositive at baseline, limiting conclusions about previously exposed vaccinees. In the small 56-69-year group, the increase in depth fell short of significance, most likely because of low power. Most participants were white British and females outnumbered males, and the authors suggested that clonal diversity may have been underestimated.

From cysteine to phenylalanine, the CDR3 is 14 amino acids long. Kept here is only the CDR3 DNA, which spans 42 bases and is read in frame from base 1. The germline ends are 12 bases apart after V is trimmed by 5 bases and J by 4 bases. CDR1 and CDR2 are read off the germline V gene as MDHEN and SYDVKM. According to the study, the label for this sample's time point signals: baseline before first vaccination. Samples from vaccinated people were obtained from the UK trials COV001 and COV002, which included a single-blind randomized controlled phase 2/3 trial of AZD1222 (ChAdOx1 nCoV-19) in healthy adults. For TCRbeta chain sequencing, PBMC samples were collected from trial participants at day 0 and at day 28 after the second dose. The CDR3 regions of human TCRbeta chains were analyzed by immunosequencing. Under the source paper's analysis protocol: TCRs in the repertoires were compared against a reference library of SARS-CoV-2-specific TCRs that had been generated with the MIRA antigen-specificity platform. Breadth was defined as the fraction of unique TCRs that were SARS-CoV-2-associated. Depth was defined as the fraction of total T cells that were SARS-CoV-2-associated. Using the MIRA data, each spike-specific TCR was mapped to the spike region that the TCR reacts to and placed in a CD4 or CD8 class. Log10-transformed breadth and depth values were compared by one-way ANOVA with Sidak's multiple comparisons tests. TCRdb retrieved this table from immuneACCESS and kept in-frame rearrangements only. Not all clones are present; in checked studies, unresolved V genes account for under half, and no reason is known for the remainder. V and J calls and clone size are copied from that table; D and trimming were computed from the DNA. This sample lists 150,000 or so clones; 80% to 95% were detected once. The ten largest make up roughly 5% of the sample.

The rearrangement joined TRBV28 to TRBJ2-1, and the D gene may be TRBD2, 5 bases matching. The sequence came from an adult in good health. The input for sequencing was peripheral blood, taken on day 0 of AZD1222 vaccination. The CDR3 here reads CASSPPGIYNEQFF. The bases read TGTGCCAGCAGTCCCCCGGGGATATACAATGAGCAGTTCTTC. Outside the CDR3, residues come from the reference TRBV28 and TRBJ2-1 proteins, so the full variable domain is: DVKVTQSSRYLVKRTGEKVFLECVQDMDHENMFWYRQDPGLGLRLIYFSYDVKMKEKGDIPEGYSVSREKKERFSLILESASTNQTSMYLCASSPPGIYNEQFFGPGTRLTVL.